This T cell receptor (beta chain) is from a study of control samples from healthy donors and cancer patients. The V gene lost 10 bases and the J gene lost 3 bases, with 21 bases spanning the gap. This CDR3 is built from 15 residues. Germline assignment: CDR1 SNHLY and CDR2 FYNNEI. The protocol was immunoSEQ multiplex PCR, while the TCRdb copy is restricted to in-frame clones and leaves out a portion. The repertoire holds 120,000 to 150,000 clones, with 91% as singletons. Sequenced material: blood. The rearrangement uses TRBV2 and TRBJ1-1; D not certain. This receptor was identified in a man younger than 45 in good health. Written as DNA, the CDR3 is TGTGCCATCCGGGAACTAGGGAATGGGGACACTGAAGCTTTCTTT. Encoded protein: CAIRELGNGDTEAFF.